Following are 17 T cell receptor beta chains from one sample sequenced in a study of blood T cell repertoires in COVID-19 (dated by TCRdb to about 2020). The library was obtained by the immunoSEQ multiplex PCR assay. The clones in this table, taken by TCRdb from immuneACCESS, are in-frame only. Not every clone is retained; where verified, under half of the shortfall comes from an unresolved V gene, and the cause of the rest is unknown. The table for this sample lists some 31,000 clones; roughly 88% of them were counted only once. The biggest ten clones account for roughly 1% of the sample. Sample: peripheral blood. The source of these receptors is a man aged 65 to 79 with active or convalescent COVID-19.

The CDR3 DNA reads TGCGCCAGCAGCCAAGATCTTGCGGGGCCCATGAACACTGAAGCTTTCTTT. This gives the protein CASSQDLAGPMNTEAFF. This chain uses TRBV4-1 with TRBJ1-1; possibly TRBD1 for D (5 bases). This CDR3 spans 17 amino acids. Germline V CDR1 and CDR2: MGHRA, YSYEKL. The ends were cut back, 0 bases at V and 0 bases at J, with 14 bases in the middle.

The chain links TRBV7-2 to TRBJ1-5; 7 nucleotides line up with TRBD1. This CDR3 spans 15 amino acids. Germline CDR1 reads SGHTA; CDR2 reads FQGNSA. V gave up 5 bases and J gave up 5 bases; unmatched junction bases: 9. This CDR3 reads CASSPGTANHQPQHF. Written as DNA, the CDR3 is TGTGCCAGCAGCCCCGGGACAGCTAACCATCAGCCCCAGCATTTT.

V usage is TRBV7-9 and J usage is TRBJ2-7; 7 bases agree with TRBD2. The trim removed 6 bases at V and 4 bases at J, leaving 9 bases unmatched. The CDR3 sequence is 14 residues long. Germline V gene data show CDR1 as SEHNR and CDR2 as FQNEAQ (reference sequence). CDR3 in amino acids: CASSLWGGNYEQYF. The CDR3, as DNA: TGTGCCAGCAGTCTATGGGGGGGAAATTACGAGCAGTACTTC.

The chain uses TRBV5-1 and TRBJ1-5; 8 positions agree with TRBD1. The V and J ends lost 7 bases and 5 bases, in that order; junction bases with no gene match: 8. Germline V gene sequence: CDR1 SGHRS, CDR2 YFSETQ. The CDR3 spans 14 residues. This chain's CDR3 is CASAKGQGDQPQHF. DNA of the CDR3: TGCGCCAGCGCTAAAGGACAGGGCGATCAGCCCCAGCATTTT.

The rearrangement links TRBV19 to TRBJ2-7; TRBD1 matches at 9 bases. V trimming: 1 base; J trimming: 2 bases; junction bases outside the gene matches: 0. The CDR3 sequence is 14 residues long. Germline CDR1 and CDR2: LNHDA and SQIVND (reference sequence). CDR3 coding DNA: TGTGCCAGTAGTATAGGACAGGGGGCCTACGAGCAGTACTTC. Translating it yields CASSIGQGAYEQYF.

This CDR3 is CASTRTGMRETQYF. The CDR3 DNA follows: TGCGCCAGCACCCGGACAGGGATGCGGGAGACCCAGTACTTC. The chain links TRBV5-1 to TRBJ2-5, with TRBD1 matching over 8 bases. Losses at the gene ends were 6 bases for V and 5 bases for J; bases not matched to a gene: 9. Looked up from germline, CDR1 is SGHRS and CDR2 is YFSETQ. CDR3 length equals 14 residues.

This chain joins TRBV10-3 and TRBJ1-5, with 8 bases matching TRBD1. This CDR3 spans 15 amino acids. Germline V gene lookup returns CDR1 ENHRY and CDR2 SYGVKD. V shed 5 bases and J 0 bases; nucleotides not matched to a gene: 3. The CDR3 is CAISPTGDSNQPQHF. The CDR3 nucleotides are TGTGCCATCAGTCCGACAGGGGATAGCAATCAGCCCCAGCATTTT.

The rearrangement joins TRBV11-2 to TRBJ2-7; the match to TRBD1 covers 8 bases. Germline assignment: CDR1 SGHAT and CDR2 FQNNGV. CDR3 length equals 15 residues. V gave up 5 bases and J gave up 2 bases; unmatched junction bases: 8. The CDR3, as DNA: TGTGCCAGCAGCCTAACAGGGGGAGTAACCTACGAGCAGTACTTC. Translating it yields CASSLTGGVTYEQYF.

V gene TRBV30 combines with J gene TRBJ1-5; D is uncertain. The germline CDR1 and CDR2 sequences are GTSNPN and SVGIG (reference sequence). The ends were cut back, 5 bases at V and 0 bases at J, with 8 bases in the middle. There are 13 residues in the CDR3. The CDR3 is CAWCQYSNQPQHF. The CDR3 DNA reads TGTGCCTGGTGCCAGTATAGCAATCAGCCCCAGCATTTT.

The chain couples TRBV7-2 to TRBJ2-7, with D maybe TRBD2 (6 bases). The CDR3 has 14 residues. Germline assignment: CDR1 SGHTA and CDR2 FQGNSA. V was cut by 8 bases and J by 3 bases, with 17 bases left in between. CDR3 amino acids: CASEVLLGGYEQYF. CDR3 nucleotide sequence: TGTGCCAGCGAGGTTTTATTGGGGGGCTACGAGCAGTACTTC.

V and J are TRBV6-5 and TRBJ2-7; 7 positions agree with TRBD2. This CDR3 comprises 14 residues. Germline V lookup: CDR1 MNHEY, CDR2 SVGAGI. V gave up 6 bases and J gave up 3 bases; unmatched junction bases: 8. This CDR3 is CASRLSWGGYEQYF. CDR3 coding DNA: TGTGCCAGCAGATTGTCTTGGGGGGGCTACGAGCAGTACTTC.

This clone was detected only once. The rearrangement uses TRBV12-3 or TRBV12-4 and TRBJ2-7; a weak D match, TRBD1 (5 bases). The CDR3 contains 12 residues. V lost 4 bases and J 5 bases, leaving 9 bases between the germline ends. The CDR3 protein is CASSSRQHEQYF. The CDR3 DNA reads TGTGCCAGCAGTTCAAGACAGCACGAGCAGTACTTC.

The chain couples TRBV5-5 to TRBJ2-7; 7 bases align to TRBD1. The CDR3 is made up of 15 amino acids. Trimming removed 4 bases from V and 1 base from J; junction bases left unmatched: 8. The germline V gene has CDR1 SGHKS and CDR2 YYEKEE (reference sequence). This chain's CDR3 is CASSDRDSVSYEQYF. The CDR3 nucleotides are TGTGCCAGCAGCGATAGGGACAGTGTTTCCTACGAGCAGTACTTC. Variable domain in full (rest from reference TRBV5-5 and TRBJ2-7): DAGVTQSPTHLIKTRGQQVTLRCSPISGHKSVSWYQQVLGQGPQFIFQYYEKEERGRGNFPDRFSARQFPNYSSELNVNALLLGDSALYLCASSDRDSVSYEQYFGPGTRLTVT.

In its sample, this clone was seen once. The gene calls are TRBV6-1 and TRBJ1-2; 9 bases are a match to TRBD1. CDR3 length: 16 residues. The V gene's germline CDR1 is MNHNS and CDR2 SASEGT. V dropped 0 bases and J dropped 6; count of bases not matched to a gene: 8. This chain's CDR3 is CASSEARTGVRDGYTF. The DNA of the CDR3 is TGTGCCAGCAGTGAAGCGCGGACAGGGGTAAGGGATGGCTACACCTTC.

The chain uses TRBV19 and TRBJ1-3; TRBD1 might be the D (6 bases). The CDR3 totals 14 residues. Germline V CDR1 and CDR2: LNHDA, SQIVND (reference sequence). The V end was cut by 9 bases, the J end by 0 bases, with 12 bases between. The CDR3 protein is CASAGGASGNTIYF. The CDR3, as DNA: TGTGCCAGCGCGGGGGGGGCCTCTGGAAACACCATATATTTT. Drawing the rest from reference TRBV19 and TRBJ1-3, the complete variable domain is DGGITQSPKYLFRKEGQNVTLSCEQNLNHDAMYWYRQDPGQGLRLIYYSQIVNDFQKGDIAEGYSVSREKKESFPLTVTSAQKNPTAFYLCASAGGASGNTIYFGEGSWLTVV.

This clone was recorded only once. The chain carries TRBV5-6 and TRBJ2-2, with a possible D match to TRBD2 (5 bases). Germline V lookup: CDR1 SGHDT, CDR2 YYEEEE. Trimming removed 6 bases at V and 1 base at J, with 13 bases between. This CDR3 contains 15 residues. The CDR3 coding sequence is TGTGCCAGCATCCCGGGGATTTGGAACACCGGGGAGCTGTTTTTT. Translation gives CASIPGIWNTGELFF.

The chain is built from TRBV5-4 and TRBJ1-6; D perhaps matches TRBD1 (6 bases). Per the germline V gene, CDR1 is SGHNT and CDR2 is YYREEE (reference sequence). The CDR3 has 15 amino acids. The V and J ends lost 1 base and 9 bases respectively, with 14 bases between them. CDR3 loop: CASSLNAGEGSPLHF. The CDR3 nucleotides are TGTGCCAGCAGCTTGAATGCAGGGGAAGGTTCACCCCTCCACTTT.